This is a list of T cell receptor beta chains from one sample in a study of cytomegalovirus exposure and HLA in healthy donors. Profiling relied on immunoSEQ multiplex PCR, and the TCRdb table lists in-frame clones only, not all of them. The sample shows about 85,000 clones, 80% of them seen only once. The source material was PBMCs. The receptors here all came from a man in his fifties in good health and CMV-seropositive. Each CDR3 is given with its conserved first and last residue. The D gene is left open where the match is weak. Clone sizes are given selectively: once, few, many, or a class where the clone is expanded.

TRBV7-8	.	TRBJ2-5	TRBD1	TGTGCCAGCAGCCGGGACAGGGGCCAAGAGACCCAGTACTTC	CASSRDRGQETQYF
TRBV5-4	.	TRBJ2-2	TRBD2	TGTGCCGCCGGGGGGCTAGCGGGAAGAGGGAACACCGGGGAGCTGTTTTTT	CAAGGLAGRGNTGELFF
TRBV5-1	.	TRBJ2-1	.	TGCGCCAGCAGCTTGCTTGTGGGAGTCTCCTACAATGAGCAGTTCTTC	CASSLLVGVSYNEQFF
TRBV29-1	.	TRBJ2-1	TRBD2	TGCAGCGGGGGGACTAGCGAGGATGAGCAGTTCTTC	CSGGTSEDEQFF
TRBV7-7	.	TRBJ2-3	.	TGTGCTAGCAGTAACAGGGTTTCGGGTACGCAGTATTTT	CASSNRVSGTQYF
TRBV4-3	.	TRBJ1-5	.	TGCGCCAGCAGCTGGGACATCAATCAGCCCCAGCATTTT	CASSWDINQPQHF
TRBV27	once	TRBJ2-1	TRBD2	TGTGCCAGCAGTCCCTTACTAGCGGGAGATTATGAGCAGTTCTTC	CASSPLLAGDYEQFF
TRBV23-1	.	TRBJ1-2	.	TGCGCCAGCAGTCAATTACCACAGGGTATTCCGCAGGGTGGCTACACCTTC	CASSQLPQGIPQGGYTF
TRBV4-3	.	TRBJ2-3	TRBD2	TGCGCCAGCAGCCAAGATCCGACTAGCGGGAGCCCAGATACGCAGTATTTT	CASSQDPTSGSPDTQYF
TRBV11-2	.	TRBJ2-3	TRBD1	TGTGCCAGCAGCCAGTCGTGGGACAGATACACAGATACGCAGTATTTT	CASSQSWDRYTDTQYF
TRBV7-7	.	TRBJ1-3	.	TGTGCCAGCAGCCCCAACTACTCTGGAAACACCATATATTTT	CASSPNYSGNTIYF
TRBV10-3	.	TRBJ1-6	TRBD1	TGTGCCATCAGCTGGGACAGGGAGTCTTCACCCCTCCACTTT	CAISWDRESSPLHF
TRBV6-1	once	TRBJ2-7	.	TGTGCCAGCAGTTACGAGCGAGAGCAGTACTTC	CASSYEREQYF
TRBV18	.	TRBJ2-7	TRBD2	TGTGCCAGCTCACCCCGGACTAGCGTGACCTACGAGCAGTACTTC	CASSPRTSVTYEQYF
TRBV27	.	TRBJ1-1	.	TGTGCCAGCAGTTTATCGCCAGGGTGGTCTGAAGCTTTCTTT	CASSLSPGWSEAFF
TRBV5-6	.	TRBJ2-5	.	TGTGCCAGCAGCTTGGGCTCACAGGAGACCCAGTACTTC	CASSLGSQETQYF
TRBV5-6	.	TRBJ1-5	TRBD1	TGTGCCAGCAGCTGGGGGACAGGGAGCAATCAGCCCCAGCATTTT	CASSWGTGSNQPQHF
TRBV25-1	.	TRBJ1-2	.	TGTGCCAGCAGGGGTCAAACAGGGAGCGGCTACACCTTC	CASRGQTGSGYTF
TRBV7-9	.	TRBJ1-2	.	TGTGCCAGCAGCTTGGCTTCGGGAAACTATGGCTACACCTTC	CASSLASGNYGYTF
TRBV2	.	TRBJ2-1	TRBD1	TGTGCCAGCAGTGAATCGCGACAGGGGGAGCAGTTCTTC	CASSESRQGEQFF
TRBV2	.	TRBJ2-6	.	TGTGCCAGCAACAGGGAGAGCTCTGGGGCCAACGGCCTGACTTTC	CASNRESSGANGLTF
TRBV5-1	.	TRBJ1-1	TRBD1	TGCGCCAGCACTACCGGACAGGCGGGTGAAGCTTTCTTT	CASTTGQAGEAFF
TRBV7-2	few	TRBJ2-1	TRBD2	TGTGCCAGCAGCTTTTTAGCGGGAGCGGGCAATGAGCAGTTCTTC	CASSFLAGAGNEQFF